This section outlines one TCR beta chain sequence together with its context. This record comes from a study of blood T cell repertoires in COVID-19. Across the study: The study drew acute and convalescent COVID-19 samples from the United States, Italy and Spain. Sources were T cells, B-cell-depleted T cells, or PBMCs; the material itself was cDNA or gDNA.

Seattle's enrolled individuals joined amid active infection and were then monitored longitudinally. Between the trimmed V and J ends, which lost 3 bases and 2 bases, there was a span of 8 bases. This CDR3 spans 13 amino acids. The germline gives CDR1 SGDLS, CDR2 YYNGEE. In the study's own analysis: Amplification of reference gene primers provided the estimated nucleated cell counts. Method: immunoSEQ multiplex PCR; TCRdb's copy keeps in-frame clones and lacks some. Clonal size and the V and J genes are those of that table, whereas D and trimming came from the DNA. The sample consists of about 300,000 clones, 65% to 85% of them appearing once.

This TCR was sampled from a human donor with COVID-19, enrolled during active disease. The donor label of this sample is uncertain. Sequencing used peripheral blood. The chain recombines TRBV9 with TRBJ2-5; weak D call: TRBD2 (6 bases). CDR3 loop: CASSAGLQETQYF. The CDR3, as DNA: TGTGCCAGCAGCGCCGGACTACAAGAGACCCAGTACTTC.